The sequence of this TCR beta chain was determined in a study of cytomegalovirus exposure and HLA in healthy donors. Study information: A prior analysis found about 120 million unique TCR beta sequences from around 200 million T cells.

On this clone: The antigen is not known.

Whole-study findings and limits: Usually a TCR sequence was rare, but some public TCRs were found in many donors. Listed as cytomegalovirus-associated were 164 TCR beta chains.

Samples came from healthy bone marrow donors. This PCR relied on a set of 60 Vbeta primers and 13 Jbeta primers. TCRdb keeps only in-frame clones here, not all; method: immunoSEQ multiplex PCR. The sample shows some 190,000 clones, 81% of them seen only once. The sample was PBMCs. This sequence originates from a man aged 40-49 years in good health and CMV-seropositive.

CDR3 sequence (DNA): TGTGCCAGCAGCGGCCCTAGCGGGAGGGCCGACGAGCAGTACTTC. Protein product: CASSGPSGRADEQYF. The chain links TRBV9 to TRBJ2-7, with 12 bases lining up with TRBD2. Unmatched junction bases numbered 6, after V lost 3 bases and J lost 5 bases. The CDR3 contains 15 residues. The V gene's germline CDR1 is SGDLS and CDR2 YYNGEE.